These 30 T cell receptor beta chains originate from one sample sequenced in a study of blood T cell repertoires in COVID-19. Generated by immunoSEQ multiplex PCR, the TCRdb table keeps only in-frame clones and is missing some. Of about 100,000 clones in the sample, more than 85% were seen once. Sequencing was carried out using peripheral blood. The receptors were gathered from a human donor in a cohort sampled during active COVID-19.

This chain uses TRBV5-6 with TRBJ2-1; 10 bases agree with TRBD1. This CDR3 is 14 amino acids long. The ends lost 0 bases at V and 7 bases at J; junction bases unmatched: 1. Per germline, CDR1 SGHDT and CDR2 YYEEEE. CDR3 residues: CASSLGTGGNEQFF. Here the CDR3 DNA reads TGTGCCAGCAGCTTGGGGACAGGGGGGAATGAGCAGTTCTTC.

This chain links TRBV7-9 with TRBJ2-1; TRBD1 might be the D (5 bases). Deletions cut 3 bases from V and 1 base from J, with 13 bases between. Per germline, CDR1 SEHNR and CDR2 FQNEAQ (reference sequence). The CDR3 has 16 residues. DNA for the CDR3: TGTGCCAGCAGCTTCAGCCAGGGTATGTCCTACAATGAGCAGTTCTTC. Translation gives CASSFSQGMSYNEQFF.

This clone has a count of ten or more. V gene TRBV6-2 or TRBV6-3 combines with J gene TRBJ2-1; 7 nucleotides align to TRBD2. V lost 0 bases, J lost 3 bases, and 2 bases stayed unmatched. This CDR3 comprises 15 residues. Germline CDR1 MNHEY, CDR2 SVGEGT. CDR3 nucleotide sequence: TGTGCCAGCAGTTACTCGGCGGGAGACTACAATGAGCAGTTCTTC. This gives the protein CASSYSAGDYNEQFF.

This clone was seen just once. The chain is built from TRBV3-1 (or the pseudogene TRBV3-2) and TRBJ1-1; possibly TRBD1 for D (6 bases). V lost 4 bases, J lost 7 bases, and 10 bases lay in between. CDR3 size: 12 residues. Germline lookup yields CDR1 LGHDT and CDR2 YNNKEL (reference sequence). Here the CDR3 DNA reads TGTGCCAGCAGCCGCACAGGGAGTGAAGCTTTCTTT. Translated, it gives CASSRTGSEAFF.

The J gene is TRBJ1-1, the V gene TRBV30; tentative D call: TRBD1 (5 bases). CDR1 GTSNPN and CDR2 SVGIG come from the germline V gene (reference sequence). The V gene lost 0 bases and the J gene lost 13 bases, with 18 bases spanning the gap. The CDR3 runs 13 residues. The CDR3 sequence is CAWSVHGGTNGFF. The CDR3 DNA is TGTGCCTGGAGTGTACATGGGGGGACGAATGGTTTCTTT.

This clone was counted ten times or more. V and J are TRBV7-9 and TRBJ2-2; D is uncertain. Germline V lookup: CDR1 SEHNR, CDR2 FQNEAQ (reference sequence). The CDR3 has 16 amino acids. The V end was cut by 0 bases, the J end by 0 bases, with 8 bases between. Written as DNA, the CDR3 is TGTGCCAGCAGCTTAGCGCGGTCCTCGAACACCGGGGAGCTGTTTTTT. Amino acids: CASSLARSSNTGELFF.

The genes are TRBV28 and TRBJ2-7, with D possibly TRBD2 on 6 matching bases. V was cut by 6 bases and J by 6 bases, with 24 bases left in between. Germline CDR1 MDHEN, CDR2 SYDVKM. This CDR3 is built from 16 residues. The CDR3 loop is CASSDLGSYSTGEQYF. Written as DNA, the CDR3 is TGTGCCAGCAGCGATCTCGGGAGCTATTCCACGGGCGAGCAGTACTTC.

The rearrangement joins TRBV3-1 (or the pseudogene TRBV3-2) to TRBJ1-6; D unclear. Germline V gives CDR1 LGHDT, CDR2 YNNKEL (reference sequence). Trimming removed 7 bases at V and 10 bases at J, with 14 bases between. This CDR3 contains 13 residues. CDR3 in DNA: TGTGCCAGCACCGAAACTCGTTCCTCACCCCTCCACTTT. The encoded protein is CASTETRSSPLHF.

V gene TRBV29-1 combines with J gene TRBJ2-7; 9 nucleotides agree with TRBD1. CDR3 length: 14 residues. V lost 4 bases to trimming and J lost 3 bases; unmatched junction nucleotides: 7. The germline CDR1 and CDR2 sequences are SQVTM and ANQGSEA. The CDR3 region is CSVVAADRGYEQYF. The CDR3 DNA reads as TGCAGCGTTGTGGCCGCGGACAGGGGCTACGAGCAGTACTTC.

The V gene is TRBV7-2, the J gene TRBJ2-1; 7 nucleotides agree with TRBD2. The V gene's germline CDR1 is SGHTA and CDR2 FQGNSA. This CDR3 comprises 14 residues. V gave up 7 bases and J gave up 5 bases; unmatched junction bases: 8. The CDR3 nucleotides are TGTGCCAGCACCTCGTTACGGGGGGACAATGAGCAGTTCTTC. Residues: CASTSLRGDNEQFF.

The CDR3 reads CASSLRGYEQYF. In DNA, the CDR3 is TGTGCCAGCAGTTTGCGGGGGTACGAGCAGTACTTC. The chain joins TRBV12-3 or TRBV12-4 to TRBJ2-7, with 7 bases identical to TRBD2. The V segment lost 3 bases and the J segment 4 bases; nucleotides outside the gene matches: 0. This CDR3 spans 12 amino acids.

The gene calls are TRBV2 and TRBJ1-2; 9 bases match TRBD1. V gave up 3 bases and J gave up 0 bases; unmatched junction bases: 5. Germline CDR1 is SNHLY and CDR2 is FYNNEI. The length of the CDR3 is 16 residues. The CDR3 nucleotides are TGTGCCAGCAGTGAGGGGACAGGGACCGCTAACTATGGCTACACCTTC. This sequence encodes CASSEGTGTANYGYTF.

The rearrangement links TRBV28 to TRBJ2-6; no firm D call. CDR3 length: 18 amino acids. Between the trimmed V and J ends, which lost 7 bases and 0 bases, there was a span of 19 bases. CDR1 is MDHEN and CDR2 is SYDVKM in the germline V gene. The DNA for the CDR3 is TGTGCCAGCAAGACCCTTTTTCGACAAAGCTCTGGGGCCAACGTCCTGACTTTC. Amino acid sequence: CASKTLFRQSSGANVLTF.

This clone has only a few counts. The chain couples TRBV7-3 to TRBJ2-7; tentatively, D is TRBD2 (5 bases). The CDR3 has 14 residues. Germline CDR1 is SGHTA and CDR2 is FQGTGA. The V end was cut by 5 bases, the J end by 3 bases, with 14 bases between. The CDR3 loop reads CASSEHDGGYEQYF. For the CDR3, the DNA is TGTGCCAGCAGCGAACATGACGGAGGCTACGAGCAGTACTTC.

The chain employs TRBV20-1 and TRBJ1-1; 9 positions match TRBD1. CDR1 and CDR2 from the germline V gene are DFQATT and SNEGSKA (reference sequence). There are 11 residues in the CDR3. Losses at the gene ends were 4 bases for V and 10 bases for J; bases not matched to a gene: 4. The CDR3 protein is CSAIGTGRAFF. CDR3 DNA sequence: TGCAGTGCTATAGGGACAGGGCGAGCTTTCTTT.

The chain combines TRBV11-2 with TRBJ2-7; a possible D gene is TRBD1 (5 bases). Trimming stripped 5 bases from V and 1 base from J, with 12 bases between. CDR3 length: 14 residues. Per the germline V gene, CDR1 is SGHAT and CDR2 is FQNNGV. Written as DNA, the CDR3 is TGTGCCAGCAGCAAAGGGGCAAATTCCTACGAGCAGTACTTC. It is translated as CASSKGANSYEQYF.

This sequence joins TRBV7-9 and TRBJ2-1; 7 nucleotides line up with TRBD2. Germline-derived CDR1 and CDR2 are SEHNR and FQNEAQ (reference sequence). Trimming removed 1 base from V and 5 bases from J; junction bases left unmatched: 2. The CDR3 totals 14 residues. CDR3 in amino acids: CASSLEGLNNEQFF. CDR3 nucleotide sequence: TGTGCCAGCAGCTTAGAGGGACTAAACAATGAGCAGTTCTTC.

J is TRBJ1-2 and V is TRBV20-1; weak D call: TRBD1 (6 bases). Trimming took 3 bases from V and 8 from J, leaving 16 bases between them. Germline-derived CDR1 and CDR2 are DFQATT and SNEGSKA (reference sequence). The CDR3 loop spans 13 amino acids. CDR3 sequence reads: CSASGTLSWGYTF. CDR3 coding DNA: TGCAGTGCTAGTGGGACATTAAGCTGGGGCTACACCTTC.

The CDR3 coding sequence is TGTGCCAGCAGTTCTACAGGGCAAACTGAAGCTTTCTTT. This encodes CASSSTGQTEAFF. The chain recombines TRBV27 with TRBJ1-1; maybe TRBD1 (6 bases). This CDR3 comprises 13 residues. The germline V and J ends were trimmed by 4 bases and 5 bases, with 11 bases remaining between them. Germline values: CDR1 MNHEY, CDR2 SMNVEV (reference sequence).

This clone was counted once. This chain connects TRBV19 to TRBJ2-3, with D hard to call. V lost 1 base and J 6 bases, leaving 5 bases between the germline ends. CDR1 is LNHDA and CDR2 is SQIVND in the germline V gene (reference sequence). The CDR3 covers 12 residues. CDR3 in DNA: TGTGCCAGTAGTATAGCCCGGGATACGCAGTATTTT. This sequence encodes CASSIARDTQYF. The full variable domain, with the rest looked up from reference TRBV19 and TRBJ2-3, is DGGITQSPKYLFRKEGQNVTLSCEQNLNHDAMYWYRQDPGQGLRLIYYSQIVNDFQKGDIAEGYSVSREKKESFPLTVTSAQKNPTAFYLCASSIARDTQYFGPGTRLTVL.

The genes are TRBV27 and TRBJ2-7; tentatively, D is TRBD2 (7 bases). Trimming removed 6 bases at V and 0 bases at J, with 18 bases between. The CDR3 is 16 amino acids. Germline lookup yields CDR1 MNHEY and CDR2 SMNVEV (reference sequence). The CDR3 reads CASRLGGAGNSYEQYF. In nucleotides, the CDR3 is TGTGCCAGCAGACTGGGGGGGGCGGGAAACTCCTACGAGCAGTACTTC.

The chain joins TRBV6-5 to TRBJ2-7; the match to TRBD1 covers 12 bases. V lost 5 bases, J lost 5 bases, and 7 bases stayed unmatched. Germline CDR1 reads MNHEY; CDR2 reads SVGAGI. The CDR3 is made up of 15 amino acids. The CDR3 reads CASSPGTGGEDEQYF. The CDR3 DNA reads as TGTGCCAGCAGTCCTGGGACAGGGGGCGAGGACGAGCAGTACTTC.

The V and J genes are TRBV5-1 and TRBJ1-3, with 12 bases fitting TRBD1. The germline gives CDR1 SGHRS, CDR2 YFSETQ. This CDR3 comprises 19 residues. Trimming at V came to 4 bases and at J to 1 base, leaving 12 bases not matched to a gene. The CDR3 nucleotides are TGCGCCAGCAGCAAAGCCGGGACAGGGGGCTATGGGTCTGGAAACACCATATATTTT. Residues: CASSKAGTGGYGSGNTIYF.

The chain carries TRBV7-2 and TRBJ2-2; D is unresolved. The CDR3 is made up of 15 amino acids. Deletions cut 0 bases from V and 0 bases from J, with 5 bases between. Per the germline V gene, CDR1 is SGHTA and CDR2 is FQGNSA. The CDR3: CASSLATTNTGELFF. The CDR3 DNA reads TGTGCCAGCAGCTTAGCGACAACGAACACCGGGGAGCTGTTTTTT. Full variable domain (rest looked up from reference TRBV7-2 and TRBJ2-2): GAGVSQSPSNKVTEKGKDVELRCDPISGHTALYWYRQSLGQGLEFLIYFQGNSAPDKSGLPSDRFSAERTGGSVSTLTIQRTQQEDSAVYLCASSLATTNTGELFFGEGSRLTVL.

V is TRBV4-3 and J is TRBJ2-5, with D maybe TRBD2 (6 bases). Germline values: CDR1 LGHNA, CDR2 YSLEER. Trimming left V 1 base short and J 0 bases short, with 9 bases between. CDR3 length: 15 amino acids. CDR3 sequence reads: CASSQARDYQETQYF. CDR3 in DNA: TGCGCCAGCAGCCAAGCCCGGGACTACCAAGAGACCCAGTACTTC.

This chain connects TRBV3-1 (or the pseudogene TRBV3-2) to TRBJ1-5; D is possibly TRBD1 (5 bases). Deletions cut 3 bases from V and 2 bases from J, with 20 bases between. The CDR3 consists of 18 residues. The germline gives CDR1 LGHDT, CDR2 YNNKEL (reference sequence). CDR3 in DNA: TGTGCCAGCAGCCACGTTGATAATAGGACAACCTGCAATCAGCCCCAGCATTTT. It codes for CASSHVDNRTTCNQPQHF.

The CDR3 reads CASSSWDRRRETQYF. The CDR3 nucleotides read TGTGCCAGCAGCTCCTGGGACAGGCGTAGGGAGACCCAGTACTTC. The chain links TRBV7-9 to TRBJ2-5; TRBD1 aligns across 8 bases. J was trimmed by 5 bases and V by 4 bases; bases with no gene match: 9. The CDR3 is 15 amino acids. CDR1 is SEHNR, CDR2 FQNEAQ, per germline (reference sequence). The full variable domain, its missing parts supplied by reference TRBV7-9 and TRBJ2-5, is DTGVSQNPRHKITKRGQNVTFRCDPISEHNRLYWYRQTLGQGPEFLTYFQNEAQLEKSRLLSDRFSAERPKGSFSTLEIQRTEQGDSAMYLCASSSWDRRRETQYFGPGTRLLVL.

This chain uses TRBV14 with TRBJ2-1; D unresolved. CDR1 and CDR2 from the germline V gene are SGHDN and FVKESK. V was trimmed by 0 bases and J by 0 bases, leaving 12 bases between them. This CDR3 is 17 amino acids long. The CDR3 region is CASSQDLIANSYNEQFF. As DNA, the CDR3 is TGTGCCAGCAGCCAAGATCTAATAGCCAACTCCTACAATGAGCAGTTCTTC.

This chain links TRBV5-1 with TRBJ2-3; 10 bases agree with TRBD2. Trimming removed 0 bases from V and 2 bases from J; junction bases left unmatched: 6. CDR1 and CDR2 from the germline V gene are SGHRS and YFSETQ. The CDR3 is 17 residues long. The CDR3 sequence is CASSLAGLAGATDTQYF. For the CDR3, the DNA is TGCGCCAGCAGCTTGGCCGGGCTAGCGGGAGCCACAGATACGCAGTATTTT.

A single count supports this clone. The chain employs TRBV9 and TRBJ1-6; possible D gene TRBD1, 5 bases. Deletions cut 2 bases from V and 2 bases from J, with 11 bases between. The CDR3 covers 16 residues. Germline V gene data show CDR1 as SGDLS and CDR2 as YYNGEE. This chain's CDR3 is CASSVGGSTYNSPLHF. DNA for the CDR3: TGTGCCAGCAGCGTGGGGGGATCCACCTATAATTCACCCCTCCACTTT.